Below, 16 T cell receptor beta chains from the same sample are listed, as sequenced in a study of blood T cell repertoires in COVID-19. This table comes from immunoSEQ multiplex PCR, and its TCRdb copy is limited to in-frame clones, with some not included. The sample records about 210,000 clones, approximately 90% being singletons. Source material: peripheral blood. The receptor source for this set is a woman in her 40s with acute or convalescent COVID-19.

V gene TRBV2 combines with J gene TRBJ1-1; 8 bases fit TRBD1. This CDR3 region has 14 residues. Germline CDR1 and CDR2: SNHLY and FYNNEI. V lost 7 bases to trimming and J lost 5 bases; unmatched junction nucleotides: 9. The chain's CDR3 is CASTADRGKTEAFF. Here the CDR3 DNA reads TGTGCCAGCACCGCAGACAGGGGTAAAACTGAAGCTTTCTTT.

V gene TRBV24-1 combines with J gene TRBJ2-3, with a possible D match to TRBD2 (6 bases). V lost 1 base, J lost 2 bases, and 12 bases lay in between. Germline values: CDR1 KGHDR, CDR2 SFDVKD. The CDR3 has 16 amino acids. CDR3 residues: CATSDFTRGSTDTQYF. CDR3 DNA sequence: TGTGCCACCAGTGATTTTACCCGGGGGTCCACAGATACGCAGTATTTT.

This clone showed up just a few times. This chain uses TRBV24-1 with TRBJ2-3, with 9 bases lining up with TRBD2. Germline values: CDR1 KGHDR, CDR2 SFDVKD. CDR3 length: 14 residues. V lost 6 bases to trimming and J lost 4 bases; unmatched junction nucleotides: 4. In DNA form, the CDR3 reads TGTGCCACCAGTTCTAGCGGGGATGCAGATACGCAGTATTTT. Translation: CATSSSGDADTQYF.

The J gene is TRBJ2-1, the V gene TRBV21-1; no DNA check was done on the table's D call, TRBD1. TRBV21-1 represents a pseudogene. There are 15 residues in the CDR3. The chain's CDR3 is CASSVQGSSYNEQFF. CDR3 nucleotide sequence: TGTGCCAGCAGCGTACAGGGGTCTTCCTACAATGAGCAGTTCTTC.

V usage is TRBV15 and J usage is TRBJ1-3, with D possibly TRBD1 on 6 matching bases. The germline V gene encodes CDR1 LNHNV and CDR2 YYDKDF (reference sequence). V lost 4 bases and J lost 7, with 8 bases in between. The CDR3 consists of 12 residues. CDR3 amino acids: CATSKGGNTIYF. The CDR3 nucleotides are TGTGCCACCAGCAAGGGGGGGAACACCATATATTTT.

The chain has TRBV2 and TRBJ1-5; unclear D gene. Per germline, CDR1 SNHLY and CDR2 FYNNEI. Trimming took off 11 bases at V and 0 bases at J, with 14 bases between the two ends. This CDR3 is 14 amino acids long. The CDR3 sequence: CASAGSYSNQPQHF. The CDR3 region has the DNA TGTGCCTCGGCGGGATCCTATAGCAATCAGCCCCAGCATTTT. Complete variable domain (other parts from reference TRBV2 and TRBJ1-5): EPEVTQTPSHQVTQMGQEVILRCVPISNHLYFYWYRQILGQKVEFLVSFYNNEISEKSEIFDDQFSVERPDGSNFTLKIRSTKLEDSAMYFCASAGSYSNQPQHFGDGTRLSIL.

The V and J genes are TRBV9 and TRBJ1-5; the D gene is possibly TRBD1 (6 bases). Germline V CDR1 and CDR2: SGDLS, YYNGEE. V gave up 3 bases and J gave up 3 bases, with 16 bases separating them. CDR3 size: 16 residues. CDR3 sequence: CASSAGSGGNNQPQHF. CDR3 coding DNA: TGTGCCAGCAGCGCGGGATCGGGGGGCAACAATCAGCCCCAGCATTTT.

V is TRBV11-2 and J is TRBJ2-2, with 7 bases aligning to TRBD1. The CDR3 is 15 amino acids. V lost 1 base, J lost 3 bases, and 2 bases stayed unmatched. CDR1 SGHAT and CDR2 FQNNGV come from the germline V gene. CDR3 sequence: CASSLGQGDTGELFF. CDR3 sequence (DNA): TGTGCCAGCAGCTTAGGGCAGGGGGACACCGGGGAGCTGTTTTTT.

This sequence joins TRBV6-7 and TRBJ1-4, with D possibly being TRBD1 (5 bases). TRBV6-7 is recorded as an ORF, its role being uncertain. The CDR3 sequence is 15 residues long. V dropped 1 base and J dropped 4 bases, with 10 bases sitting between them. CDR3 sequence reads: CASSYFDSHNEKLFF. Here the CDR3 DNA reads TGTGCCAGCAGTTACTTCGACAGCCATAATGAAAAACTGTTTTTT.

V gene TRBV11-2 combines with J gene TRBJ1-1; D not resolved. Looked up from germline, CDR1 is SGHAT and CDR2 is FQNNGV. V shed 0 bases and J shed 7 bases, with 9 bases lying between them. The CDR3 runs 13 residues. The CDR3, as DNA: TGTGCCAGCAGCTTAGATCTAACCGTTGAAGCTTTCTTT. Its translation is CASSLDLTVEAFF.

V and J are TRBV19 and TRBJ2-1, with TRBD1 matching over 9 bases. V shed 7 bases, J shed 8 bases, and the junction held 15 bases outside the gene matches. The CDR3 runs 16 residues. Looked up from germline, CDR1 is LNHDA and CDR2 is SQIVND (reference sequence). CDR3 residues: CASMDRGAQLGDEQFF. The CDR3, as DNA: TGTGCCAGTATGGACAGGGGCGCCCAACTGGGGGATGAGCAGTTCTTC.

V and J are TRBV5-4 and TRBJ2-5; 10 bases align to TRBD2. This CDR3 is 17 amino acids long. V shed 1 base, J shed 5 bases, and the junction held 11 bases outside the gene matches. Germline CDR1 SGHNT, CDR2 YYREEE (reference sequence). The DNA for the CDR3 is TGTGCCAGCAGCTTGTTTAAGCGGGGGGGTTTTCGGGAGACCCAGTACTTC. As protein: CASSLFKRGGFRETQYF. Complete variable domain (other parts from reference TRBV5-4 and TRBJ2-5): ETGVTQSPTHLIKTRGQQVTLRCSSQSGHNTVSWYQQALGQGPQFIFQYYREEENGRGNFPPRFSGLQFPNYSSELNVNALELDDSALYLCASSLFKRGGFRETQYFGPGTRLLVL.

The chain recombines TRBV4-1 with TRBJ2-3; D perhaps matches TRBD2 (5 bases). Germline lookup yields CDR1 MGHRA and CDR2 YSYEKL. V dropped 0 bases and J dropped 5 bases, with 12 bases sitting between them. The CDR3 spans 15 residues. CDR3 region: CASSQDPGRGDTQYF. The DNA for the CDR3 is TGCGCCAGCAGCCAAGATCCGGGCCGGGGAGATACGCAGTATTTT.

The chain joins TRBV9 to TRBJ2-3, with 9 bases matching TRBD1. The V gene's germline CDR1 is SGDLS and CDR2 YYNGEE. Trimming cost V 4 bases and J 5 bases; bases outside gene matches: 8. This CDR3 contains 15 residues. The CDR3 bases are TGTGCCAGCAGCACACTGACAGGGGGTTTAGATACGCAGTATTTT. Translating gives CASSTLTGGLDTQYF.

The chain uses TRBV27 and TRBJ1-2, with D perhaps matching TRBD1 (5 bases). V lost 4 bases and J 3 bases, leaving 15 bases between the germline ends. CDR3 length: 15 amino acids. Germline values: CDR1 MNHEY, CDR2 SMNVEV (reference sequence). CDR3: CASSSHRNLDYGYTF. In DNA, the CDR3 is TGTGCCAGCAGTTCCCACAGGAATCTGGACTATGGCTACACCTTC.

The chain uses TRBV6-5 and TRBJ2-3; 7 bases line up with TRBD1. The CDR3 is made up of 13 amino acids. The trim removed 7 bases at V and 6 bases at J, leaving 7 bases unmatched. The germline gives CDR1 MNHEY, CDR2 SVGAGI. CDR3 sequence reads: CASKQGDRDTQYF. The DNA of the CDR3 is TGTGCCAGCAAGCAGGGGGATCGGGATACGCAGTATTTT.